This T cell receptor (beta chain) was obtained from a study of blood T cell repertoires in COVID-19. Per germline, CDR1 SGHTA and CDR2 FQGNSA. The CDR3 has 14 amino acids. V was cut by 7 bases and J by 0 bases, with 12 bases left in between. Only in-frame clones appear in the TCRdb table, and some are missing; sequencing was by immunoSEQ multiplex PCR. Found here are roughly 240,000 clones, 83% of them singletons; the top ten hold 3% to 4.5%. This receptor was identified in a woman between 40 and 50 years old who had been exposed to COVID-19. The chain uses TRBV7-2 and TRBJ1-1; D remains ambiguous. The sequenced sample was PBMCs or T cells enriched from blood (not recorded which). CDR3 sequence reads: CASTETSVNTEAFF. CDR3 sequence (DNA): TGTGCCAGCACCGAGACTTCAGTGAACACTGAAGCTTTCTTT.